This is a list of T cell receptor beta chains from one sample in a study of a mutant IDH1 vaccine in newly diagnosed glioma. TCRdb's table, derived via immunoSEQ multiplex PCR, lists solely in-frame clones and lacks some. The table shows about 92,000 clones, with around 77% occurring only once. This material consisted of PBMCs, taken from a glioma patient treated with radiotherapy, temozolomide or both. These TCRs come from a man between 35 and 55 years old with glioma. Both conserved end residues are part of each CDR3. The D gene is left open where the match is weak. The size field is filled for only some rows; it gives once, few, many or a size class.

d_call,clone_size,j_call,v_call,cdr3_aa,cdr3_nt
.,.,TRBJ2-3,TRBV19,CASREDLDFTDTQYF,TGTGCCAGTAGGGAAGATTTGGATTTCACAGATACGCAGTATTTT
TRBD2,once,TRBJ2-1,TRBV5-1,CASSLIPSGTYNEQFF,TGCGCCAGCAGCCTGATACCTAGCGGCACCTACAATGAGCAGTTCTTC
.,.,TRBJ1-2,TRBV19,CASSTLPGGGYGYTF,TGTGCCAGTAGTACCCTGCCGGGGGGCGGCTATGGCTACACCTTC
.,.,TRBJ1-6,TRBV5-4,CASSLDPWGGTNSPLHF,TGTGCCAGCAGCTTGGACCCTTGGGGCGGAACTAATTCACCCCTCCACTTT
.,few,TRBJ1-5,TRBV19,CASSTIRTVRNQPQHF,TGTGCCAGTAGTACGATACGGACAGTCCGCAATCAGCCCCAGCATTTT
.,.,TRBJ2-3,TRBV6-4,CASSNSNTQYF,TGTGCCAGCAGCAATAGCAATACGCAGTATTTT
.,.,TRBJ1-3,TRBV18,CASSPPGRAIYF,TGTGCCAGCTCACCACCGGGTCGGGCCATATATTTT
.,once,TRBJ2-3,TRBV10-3,CAISESSADTQYF,TGTGCCATCAGTGAGTCTTCGGCAGATACGCAGTATTTT
.,.,TRBJ1-3,TRBV15,CATSGDISGNTIYF,TGTGCCACCAGCGGGGACATCTCTGGAAACACCATATATTTT
TRBD1,.,TRBJ2-1,TRBV5-5,CASSLDWVTGGVNEQFF,TGTGCCAGCAGCTTGGATTGGGTGACAGGGGGAGTCAATGAGCAGTTCTTC
TRBD2,.,TRBJ2-1,TRBV6-5,CASSPSGGIEQFF,TGTGCCAGCAGTCCTAGCGGGGGGATTGAGCAGTTCTTC
.,.,TRBJ2-1,TRBV9,CASSVATYNEQFF,TGTGCCAGCAGCGTAGCTACCTACAATGAGCAGTTCTTC
.,.,TRBJ1-1,TRBV6-1,CASSERASSNTEAFF,TGTGCCAGCAGTGAAAGGGCCTCCTCGAACACTGAAGCTTTCTTT
.,.,TRBJ1-2,TRBV5-1,CASSWALQGTGYTF,TGCGCCAGCAGCTGGGCCCTACAGGGTACTGGCTACACCTTC
.,.,TRBJ1-6,TRBV19,CASSIDPPGRNSPLHF,TGTGCCAGTAGTATAGATCCTCCAGGGCGGAATTCACCCCTCCACTTT
.,.,TRBJ2-3,TRBV7-9,CASSLVLRSNTQYF,TGTGCCAGCAGCTTAGTTTTGCGATCAAATACGCAGTATTTT
.,few,TRBJ1-1,TRBV4-1,CASSHLQMNTEAFF,TGCGCCAGCAGCCACCTACAGATGAACACTGAAGCTTTCTTT
.,.,TRBJ2-3,TRBV29-1,CSVDRRRPPDTQYF,TGCAGCGTTGATAGGCGGCGGCCCCCAGATACGCAGTATTTT
TRBD1,.,TRBJ1-1,TRBV5-6,CASSRDRVLEAFF,TGTGCCAGCAGCCGTGACAGGGTTTTAGAAGCTTTCTTT
.,.,TRBJ2-7,TRBV30,CAWTLGSYEQYF,TGTGCCTGGACCCTTGGGAGTTACGAGCAGTACTTC
.,.,TRBJ1-1,TRBV4-1,CATSLADMNTEAFF,TGCGCCACCTCCCTCGCGGACATGAACACTGAAGCTTTCTTT
.,.,TRBJ2-7,TRBV7-2,CASSLVFAYEQYF,TGTGCCAGCAGCTTAGTCTTCGCCTACGAGCAGTACTTC
.,.,TRBJ1-6,TRBV18,CASSPRTDVNSPLHF,TGTGCCAGCTCACCACGGACAGACGTGAATTCACCCCTCCACTTT
.,.,TRBJ2-2,TRBV6-5,CASSYSRDRRSGELFF,TGTGCCAGCAGTTACTCACGTGACAGGCGGTCCGGGGAGCTGTTTTTT
TRBD2,.,TRBJ2-5,TRBV18,CASSPGLAEETQYF,TGTGCCAGCTCACCGGGACTAGCGGAAGAGACCCAGTACTTC
.,.,TRBJ2-4,TRBV10-3,CAISESGEAKNIQYF,TGTGCCATCAGTGAGTCAGGGGAAGCCAAAAACATTCAGTACTTC
TRBD2,.,TRBJ2-5,TRBV6-5,CASSPTSGVQETQYF,TGTGCCAGCAGTCCCACTAGCGGGGTCCAAGAGACCCAGTACTTC
.,once,TRBJ2-1,TRBV19,CASSYRPGTYNNEQFF,TGTGCCAGTAGCTATAGACCGGGGACGTACAACAATGAGCAGTTCTTC
TRBD1,.,TRBJ1-2,TRBV5-5,CASSSGTGRNGYTF,TGTGCCAGCAGTTCCGGGACAGGACGGAATGGCTACACCTTC
.,.,TRBJ2-2,TRBV10-3,CAISGRETTGELFF,TGTGCCATCAGTGGCCGGGAGACCACCGGGGAGCTGTTTTTT
.,.,TRBJ2-3,TRBV7-9,CASSFEGTADTQYF,TGTGCCAGCAGCTTCGAGGGTACCGCAGATACGCAGTATTTT
TRBD2,.,TRBJ2-7,TRBV5-1,CASSGGAYEQYF,TGCGCCAGCAGCGGGGGGGCCTACGAGCAGTACTTC
TRBD2,once,TRBJ2-6,TRBV30,CASTGGGSRAGANVLTF,TGTGCCTCCACTGGGGGGGGTTCGCGGGCTGGGGCCAACGTCCTGACTTTC
TRBD1,.,TRBJ2-6,TRBV5-6,CASSWDRVVSGANVLTF,TGTGCCAGCAGCTGGGACAGGGTCGTTTCTGGGGCCAACGTCCTGACTTTC
TRBD2,.,TRBJ2-2,TRBV6-1,CASSGLAENTGELFF,TGTGCCAGCAGTGGTCTAGCGGAAAACACCGGGGAGCTGTTTTTT
TRBD1,.,TRBJ2-3,TRBV7-2,CASSSGGPTDTQYF,TGTGCCAGCAGCTCAGGGGGCCCCACAGATACGCAGTATTTT
.,.,TRBJ1-1,TRBV5-1,CASARWSSQNTEAFF,TGCGCCAGCGCCCGATGGAGTTCCCAGAACACTGAAGCTTTCTTT
TRBD1,.,TRBJ2-5,TRBV10-3,CAISESLGQGQETQYF,TGTGCCATCAGTGAATCATTGGGACAGGGTCAAGAGACCCAGTACTTC
.,.,TRBJ2-3,TRBV5-6,CASTAPGRPDTQYF,TGTGCCAGCACCGCCCCGGGGAGGCCAGATACGCAGTATTTT
.,.,TRBJ1-6,TRBV5-1,CASRFGGAGNSPLHF,TGCGCCAGCAGGTTCGGGGGCGCCGGTAATTCACCCCTCCACTTT
.,few,TRBJ2-7,TRBV6-6,CASSYPPGTPSNEQYF,TGTGCCAGCAGTTACCCTCCCGGGACTCCCTCCAACGAGCAGTACTTC
.,.,TRBJ1-4,TRBV5-6,CASTRGGQVNEKLFF,TGTGCCAGCACCCGAGGGGGGCAGGTTAATGAAAAACTGTTTTTT
.,.,TRBJ2-5,TRBV28,CASSLAGARETQYF,TGTGCCAGCAGTTTAGCGGGTGCTCGAGAGACCCAGTACTTC
.,.,TRBJ1-6,TRBV19,CASSMAGGGGSPLHF,TGTGCCAGTAGTATGGCTGGGGGAGGTGGATCACCCCTCCACTTT